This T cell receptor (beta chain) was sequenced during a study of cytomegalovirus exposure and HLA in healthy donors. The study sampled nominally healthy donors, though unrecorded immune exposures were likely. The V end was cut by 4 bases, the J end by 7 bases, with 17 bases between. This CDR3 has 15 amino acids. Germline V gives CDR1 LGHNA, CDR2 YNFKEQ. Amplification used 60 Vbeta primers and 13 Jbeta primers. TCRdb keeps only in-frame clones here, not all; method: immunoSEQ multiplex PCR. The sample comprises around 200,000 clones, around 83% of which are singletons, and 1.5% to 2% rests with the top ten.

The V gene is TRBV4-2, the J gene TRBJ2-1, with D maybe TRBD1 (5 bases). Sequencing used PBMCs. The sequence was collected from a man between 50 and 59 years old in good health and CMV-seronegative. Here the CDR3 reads CASSPLLQDWNEQFF. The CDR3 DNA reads TGTGCCAGCAGCCCCCTTTTACAGGATTGGAATGAGCAGTTCTTC.